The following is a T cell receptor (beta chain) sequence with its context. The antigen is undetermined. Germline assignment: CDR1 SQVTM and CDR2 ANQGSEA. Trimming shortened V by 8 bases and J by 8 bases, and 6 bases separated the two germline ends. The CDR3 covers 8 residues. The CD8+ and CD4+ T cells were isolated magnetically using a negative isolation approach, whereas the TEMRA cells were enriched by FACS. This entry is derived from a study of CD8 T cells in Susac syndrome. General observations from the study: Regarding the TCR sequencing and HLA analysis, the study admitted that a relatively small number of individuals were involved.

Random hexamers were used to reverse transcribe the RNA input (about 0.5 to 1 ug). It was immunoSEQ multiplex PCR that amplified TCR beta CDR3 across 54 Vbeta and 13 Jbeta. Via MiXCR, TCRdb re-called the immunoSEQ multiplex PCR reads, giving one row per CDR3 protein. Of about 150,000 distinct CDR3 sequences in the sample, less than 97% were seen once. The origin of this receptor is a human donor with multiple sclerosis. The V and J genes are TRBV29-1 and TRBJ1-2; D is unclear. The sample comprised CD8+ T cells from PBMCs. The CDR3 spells CSTLGYTF. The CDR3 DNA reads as TGCAGCACACTCGGCTACACCTTC.